This entry describes one TCR beta chain. Its antigen is unidentified. Positive CCR7 selection of CD45RO-negative cells yielded the naive CD8 cells, and terminally differentiated effector memory CD45RA+ cells were excluded. Evenly divided among several immunoSEQ plates was the genomic DNA of each subset. Clones were sequenced by immunoSEQ multiplex PCR, and TCRdb holds only the in-frame ones, with some missing. The sample yields about 1,800,000 clones, approximately 94% seen once. This CDR3 spans 17 amino acids. The germline CDR1 and CDR2 sequences are SGHNT and YYREEE (reference sequence). Trimming pared 0 bases from V and 5 bases from J, leaving 18 bases between. This entry is derived from a study of shared clonotypes between healthy human individuals. Study-wide results and limits: Sequencing of the sorted subsets was shown by rarefaction to be incomplete despite large depth.

V and J are TRBV5-4 and TRBJ2-1; D could derive from TRBD1 or TRBD2 (5 bases each). Sequenced sample: naive CD8+ T cells sorted from blood. The sequence came from a man aged 18-30 years in good health. This CDR3 reads CASSLDEGWGTNNEQFF. In nucleotides, the CDR3 is TGTGCCAGCAGCTTGGATGAGGGGTGGGGTACTAACAATGAGCAGTTCTTC.